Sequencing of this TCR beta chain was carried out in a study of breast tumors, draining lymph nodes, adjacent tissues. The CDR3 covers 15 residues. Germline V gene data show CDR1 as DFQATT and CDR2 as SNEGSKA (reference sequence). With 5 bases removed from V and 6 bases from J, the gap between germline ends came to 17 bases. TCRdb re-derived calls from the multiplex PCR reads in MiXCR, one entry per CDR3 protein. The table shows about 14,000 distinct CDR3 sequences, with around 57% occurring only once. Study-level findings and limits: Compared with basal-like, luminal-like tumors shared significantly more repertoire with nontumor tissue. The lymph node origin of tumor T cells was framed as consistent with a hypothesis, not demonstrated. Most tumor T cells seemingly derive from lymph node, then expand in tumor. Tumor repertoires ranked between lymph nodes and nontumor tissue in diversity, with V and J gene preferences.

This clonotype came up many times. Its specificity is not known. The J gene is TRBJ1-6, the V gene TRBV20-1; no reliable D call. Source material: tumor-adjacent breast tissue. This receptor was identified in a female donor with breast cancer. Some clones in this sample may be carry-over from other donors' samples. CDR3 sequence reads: CSAPSFAIPNSPLHF. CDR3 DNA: TGCAGTGCTCCTTCGTTCGCCATTCCTAATTCACCCCTCCACTTT.